The 27 T cell receptor beta chains in this list originate from one sample, sequenced in a study of blood T cell repertoires in COVID-19. The data were produced by immunoSEQ multiplex PCR, yet TCRdb's version contains in-frame clones alone and is incomplete. The table lists about 240,000 clones, approximately 80% of them singletons. Material: peripheral blood. The receptors shown here come from a woman over 75 with COVID-19, enrolled during active disease.

This sequence joins TRBV6-2 or TRBV6-3 and TRBJ1-5; 8 nucleotides line up with TRBD1. Germline V CDR1 and CDR2: MNHEY, SVGEGT. This CDR3 is built from 14 residues. V lost 5 bases and J lost 7; bases outside the gene matches: 7. Here the CDR3 DNA reads TGTGCCAGCAGTCGCACAGGGGGAGTGCAGCCCCAGCATTTT. Its translation is CASSRTGGVQPQHF.

The chain joins TRBV7-2 to TRBJ2-1; D may be TRBD1 (6 bases). V lost 5 bases and J lost 5, with 13 bases in between. The CDR3 runs 14 residues. Germline loops: CDR1 SGHTA, CDR2 FQGNSA. The CDR3 protein is CASSRRRTDNEQFF. CDR3 nucleotide sequence: TGTGCCAGCAGCAGGCGAAGGACAGACAATGAGCAGTTCTTC.

V is TRBV7-2 and J is TRBJ2-7; 10 nucleotides line up with TRBD2. Germline V lookup: CDR1 SGHTA, CDR2 FQGNSA. CDR3 length: 16 amino acids. Losses at the gene ends were 5 bases for V and 0 bases for J; bases not matched to a gene: 7. The CDR3 nucleotides are TGTGCCAGCAGCCCTGATAGCGGGAGGACCTCCTACGAGCAGTACTTC. This encodes CASSPDSGRTSYEQYF.

This chain uses TRBV24-1 with TRBJ1-1; maybe TRBD1 (6 bases). V was clipped by 4 bases and J by 7 bases, with 9 bases between them. Germline V gene data show CDR1 as KGHDR and CDR2 as SFDVKD. The CDR3 totals 12 residues. The CDR3 here is CATSETGSEAFF. The DNA of the CDR3 is TGTGCCACCAGTGAGACAGGTAGTGAAGCTTTCTTT.

J is TRBJ2-1 and V is TRBV6-6; D uncertain. Trimming removed 0 bases from V and 4 bases from J, with 10 bases in between. The germline gives CDR1 MNHNY, CDR2 SVGAGI (reference sequence). The CDR3 sequence is 15 residues long. The CDR3 DNA sequence: TGTGCCAGCAGTTACTCGATGGGCGCTTACAATGAGCAGTTCTTC. Translated: CASSYSMGAYNEQFF.

The gene calls are TRBV5-1 and TRBJ2-1; tentatively, D is TRBD2 (5 bases). The CDR3 extends over 16 amino acids. Trimming stripped 0 bases from V and 4 bases from J, with 14 bases between. Looked up from germline, CDR1 is SGHRS and CDR2 is YFSETQ. CDR3 sequence: CASSLGAASGYNEQFF. Here the CDR3 DNA reads TGCGCCAGCAGCTTGGGTGCAGCATCGGGGTACAATGAGCAGTTCTTC.

The chain combines TRBV6-5 with TRBJ2-1; 12 nucleotides line up with TRBD2. This CDR3 spans 15 amino acids. Trimming removed 6 bases from V and 6 bases from J; junction bases left unmatched: 6. Germline CDR1 is MNHEY and CDR2 is SVGAGI. CDR3 residues: CASRSSGGAGNEQFF. DNA of the CDR3: TGTGCCAGCAGGTCTAGCGGGGGGGCGGGCAATGAGCAGTTCTTC.

This clone showed up just a few times. This same CDR3 is encoded by further DNA sequences in the sample. The V gene is TRBV3-1 (or the pseudogene TRBV3-2), the J gene TRBJ1-2; D might be TRBD1 (5 bases). The CDR3 runs 13 residues. Germline loops: CDR1 LGHDT, CDR2 YNNKEL (reference sequence). V dropped 3 bases and J dropped 4 bases, with 9 bases sitting between them. CDR3 sequence: CASSQQGGYGYTF. The CDR3 DNA reads as TGTGCCAGCAGCCAGCAGGGAGGCTATGGCTACACCTTC.

The chain is built from TRBV6-5 and TRBJ1-3; 10 bases are a match to TRBD1. Trimming took 4 bases from V and 4 from J; bases not matched to a gene: 4. The length of the CDR3 is 15 residues. Germline V gene sequence: CDR1 MNHEY, CDR2 SVGAGI. The CDR3 DNA reads TGTGCCAGCAGTTTACGACAGGGGGCCGGAAACACCATATATTTT. Translated: CASSLRQGAGNTIYF.

The chain couples TRBV7-9 to TRBJ2-1, with a weak D call TRBD1 (6 bases). The CDR3 runs 12 residues. CDR1 SEHNR and CDR2 FQNEAQ come from the germline V gene (reference sequence). Trimming shortened V by 8 bases and J by 6 bases, and 11 bases separated the two germline ends. Here the CDR3 DNA reads TGTGCCAGCTATGGGGGCCGCAATGAGCAGTTCTTC. It codes for CASYGGRNEQFF. Using reference TRBV7-9 and TRBJ2-1 for the parts outside the CDR3, the full variable domain is DTGVSQNPRHKITKRGQNVTFRCDPISEHNRLYWYRQTLGQGPEFLTYFQNEAQLEKSRLLSDRFSAERPKGSFSTLEIQRTEQGDSAMYLCASYGGRNEQFFGPGTRLTVL.

V usage is TRBV11-2 and J usage is TRBJ1-2; 9 positions agree with TRBD1. The CDR3 is 13 residues long. The V gene's germline CDR1 is SGHAT and CDR2 FQNNGV. Trimming cost V 6 bases and J 5 bases; bases outside gene matches: 4. CDR3 sequence reads: CASRGQGHYGYTF. The CDR3 region has the DNA TGTGCCAGCAGGGGACAGGGCCATTATGGCTACACCTTC.

The rearrangement links TRBV6-5 to TRBJ1-4, with TRBD1 as a possible D gene (6 bases). Trimming shortened V by 2 bases and J by 4 bases, and 14 bases separated the two germline ends. Germline lookup yields CDR1 MNHEY and CDR2 SVGAGI. This CDR3 spans 16 amino acids. CDR3 loop: CASSYRIQGLNEKLFF. CDR3 bases: TGTGCCAGCAGTTACAGGATACAGGGCCTTAATGAAAAACTGTTTTTT.

The rearrangement joins TRBV27 to TRBJ1-1; 7 nucleotides agree with TRBD1. This CDR3 contains 13 residues. The V gene's germline CDR1 is MNHEY and CDR2 SMNVEV (reference sequence). Losses at the gene ends were 5 bases for V and 5 bases for J; bases not matched to a gene: 5. The CDR3 is CASSPTGSTEAFF. CDR3 coding DNA: TGTGCCAGCAGTCCGACAGGGAGTACTGAAGCTTTCTTT.

This clone came up a few times. This chain joins TRBV14 and TRBJ2-1; no firm D call. The germline V and J ends were trimmed by 0 bases and 5 bases, with 14 bases remaining between them. The germline gives CDR1 SGHDN, CDR2 FVKESK. This CDR3 is 16 amino acids long. The CDR3 bases are TGTGCCAGCAGCCAAGAATGGTATAGCCCGGACAATGAGCAGTTCTTC. The encoded protein is CASSQEWYSPDNEQFF.

J is TRBJ2-1 and V is TRBV5-1; 9 bases map to TRBD2. V was pared by 2 bases and J by 3 bases, with 6 bases of the junction left unmatched. Germline V gives CDR1 SGHRS, CDR2 YFSETQ. The CDR3 spans 16 residues. CDR3 nucleotide sequence: TGCGCCAGCAGCTTCGGCCTAGCGGGGAACTACAATGAGCAGTTCTTC. Residues: CASSFGLAGNYNEQFF.

This sequence joins TRBV5-1 and TRBJ1-3, with D unresolved. V lost 2 bases and J 3 bases, leaving 6 bases between the germline ends. This CDR3 spans 13 amino acids. Germline values: CDR1 SGHRS, CDR2 YFSETQ. The DNA of the CDR3 is TGCGCCAGCAGCTTCCAGGTTGGAAACACCATATATTTT. Its translation is CASSFQVGNTIYF.

The chain links TRBV3-1 (or the pseudogene TRBV3-2) to TRBJ1-3; no reliable D call. The CDR3 runs to 15 residues. The ends were cut back, 1 base at V and 0 bases at J, with 7 bases in the middle. CDR1 is LGHDT, CDR2 YNNKEL, per germline (reference sequence). CDR3 nucleotides: TGTGCCAGCAGCCAAGGGCCATTCTCTGGAAACACCATATATTTT. Translating it yields CASSQGPFSGNTIYF.

The V and J genes are TRBV5-1 and TRBJ2-6, with D possibly matching TRBD1 (6 bases). This CDR3 contains 19 residues. Trimming removed 0 bases from V and 0 bases from J, with 16 bases in between. Germline CDR1 reads SGHRS; CDR2 reads YFSETQ. Here the CDR3 DNA reads TGCGCCAGCAGCTTGGGTACCCGACAGGCACTCTCTGGGGCCAACGTCCTGACTTTC. Translated, it gives CASSLGTRQALSGANVLTF.

The chain employs TRBV11-1 and TRBJ2-1; 9 positions match TRBD2. Germline V gene sequence: CDR1 SGHAT, CDR2 FQDESV (reference sequence). The CDR3 has 15 amino acids. V lost 5 bases, J lost 6 bases, and 8 bases stayed unmatched. This CDR3 reads CASSRGTSLSNEQFF. The CDR3 DNA reads as TGTGCCAGCAGCCGGGGGACTAGCCTTTCCAATGAGCAGTTCTTC. Based on the CDR3 plus reference TRBV11-1 and TRBJ2-1, the full variable domain is EAEVAQSPRYKITEKSQAVAFWCDPISGHATLYWYRQILGQGPELLVQFQDESVVDDSQLPKDRFSAERLKGVDSTLKIQPAELGDSAMYLCASSRGTSLSNEQFFGPGTRLTVL.

V and J are TRBV29-1 and TRBJ2-1, with 7 bases lining up with TRBD2. CDR3 length: 14 residues. J gave up 7 bases and V 0 bases, and 6 bases lay outside the gene matches. The germline V gene encodes CDR1 SQVTM and CDR2 ANQGSEA. The CDR3 loop is CSVEDPTSRNEQFF. The CDR3 DNA follows: TGCAGCGTTGAAGATCCGACTAGCCGTAATGAGCAGTTCTTC.

The V call is TRBV5-1, the J call TRBJ1-4, with 10 bases aligning to TRBD1. J lost 7 bases, V lost 4 bases, and 7 bases had no gene match. From germline, CDR1 is SGHRS and CDR2 YFSETQ. The CDR3 extends over 15 amino acids. As DNA, the CDR3 is TGCGCCAGCAGCACGACCGGGGACAGGGGTGAAAAACTGTTTTTT. It specifies CASSTTGDRGEKLFF. The variable domain in full, completed from reference TRBV5-1 and TRBJ1-4, reads KAGVTQTPRYLIKTRGQQVTLSCSPISGHRSVSWYQQTPGQGLQFLFEYFSETQRNKGNFPGRFSGRQFSNSRSEMNVSTLELGDSALYLCASSTTGDRGEKLFFGSGTQLSVL.

The chain couples TRBV27 to TRBJ2-2; tentative D call: TRBD1 (6 bases). Trimming removed 6 bases from V and 4 bases from J, with 9 bases in between. The CDR3 contains 13 residues. Germline assignment: CDR1 MNHEY and CDR2 SMNVEV (reference sequence). The CDR3 DNA reads as TGTGCCAGCAGAGGACAGCCCACCGGGGAGCTGTTTTTT. Translation gives CASRGQPTGELFF.

This clone showed up just a few times. The junction departs from the called germline gene at one end, perhaps through a read error. This chain joins TRBV5-1 and TRBJ2-1, with D perhaps matching TRBD1 (6 bases). Germline CDR1 and CDR2: SGHRS and YFSETQ. This CDR3 spans 13 amino acids. The CDR3 reads CASRLDSYNEQFF. CDR3 DNA sequence: TGCGCCAGCAGATTGGACAGTTACAATGAGCAGTTCTTC. The variable domain in full, completed from reference TRBV5-1 and TRBJ2-1, reads KAGVTQTPRYLIKTRGQQVTLSCSPISGHRSVSWYQQTPGQGLQFLFEYFSETQRNKGNFPGRFSGRQFSNSRSEMNVSTLELGDSALYLCASRLDSYNEQFFGPGTRLTVL.

The genes are TRBV28 and TRBJ1-2; D gene uncertain. Trimming stripped 1 base from V and 0 bases from J, with 6 bases between. The CDR3 runs 14 residues. Germline CDR1 and CDR2: MDHEN and SYDVKM. The CDR3 region is CASSLYGPNYGYTF. The CDR3 DNA is TGTGCCAGCAGTTTATACGGTCCTAACTATGGCTACACCTTC.

In its sample, this clone was seen a few times. This chain joins TRBV7-9 and TRBJ1-2; 8 bases fit TRBD1. The germline V gene has CDR1 SEHNR and CDR2 FQNEAQ (reference sequence). The length of the CDR3 is 14 residues. Trimming at V came to 5 bases and at J to 4 bases, leaving 6 bases not matched to a gene. The CDR3 DNA reads TGTGCCAGCAGCCAAACAGGGGGAGGCTATGGCTACACCTTC. Its protein product is CASSQTGGGYGYTF.

The chain joins TRBV15 to TRBJ1-5; 7 bases fit TRBD1. With V trimmed by 3 bases and J by 6 bases, 8 bases remained unmatched. Germline values: CDR1 LNHNV, CDR2 YYDKDF (reference sequence). The CDR3 has 15 residues. The CDR3 region has the DNA TGTGCCACCAGCAGTAGACAGGGTTTCGGTCAGCCCCAGCATTTT. Amino acids: CATSSRQGFGQPQHF.

The V call is TRBV27, the J call TRBJ1-6; 9 bases line up with TRBD1. CDR3 length: 14 residues. Germline trimming cut 7 bases from V and 9 bases from J; bases unmatched to any gene: 7. Per germline, CDR1 MNHEY and CDR2 SMNVEV (reference sequence). As DNA, the CDR3 is TGTGCCAGCACCTCGGACAGGGGCAGTTCACCCCTCCACTTT. Its translation is CASTSDRGSSPLHF.